The clone carrying this T cell receptor (beta chain) came up many times. Antigen unknown. For unsorted samples, genomic DNA was extracted from tens of millions of PBMCs. The data are from a study of shared clonotypes between healthy human individuals. Regarding the study as a whole: Donor clonotype sharing was expected to depend on sequencing depth. The represented genetic and exposure-history diversity was limited by the small number of donors.

Between the trimmed V and J ends, which lost 3 bases and 2 bases, there was a span of 14 bases. Germline V lookup: CDR1 KGHSH, CDR2 LQKENI. The CDR3 is made up of 15 amino acids. Several immunoSEQ plates received, in even portions, the genomic DNA of each subset. Libraries were prepared by immunoSEQ multiplex PCR; TCRdb keeps only in-frame clonotypes and omits some of them. The sample has about half a million clones; almost 80% are singletons. The sequencing input was PBMCs. This clonotype was obtained from a woman in her thirties or forties in good health. Some clones in this sample may be carry-over from other donors' samples. The gene calls are TRBV18 and TRBJ2-7, with D unclear. The CDR3 DNA is TGTGCCAGCTCACCTACCCCCACCACTACCTACGAGCAGTACTTC. Translation gives CASSPTPTTTYEQYF.